The 11 T cell receptor beta chains below were found in one sample sequenced in a study of beta chain features in type 1 diabetes. Since all of the isolated RNA was reverse transcribed, expressed TCRB transcripts were what got sequenced. TCRdb keeps only in-frame clones here, not all; method: immunoSEQ multiplex PCR. The sample records about 230,000 clones, about 10% being singletons. The specimen was naive CD4+ T cells from blood. The receptor source for this set is a woman younger than 30 in good health.

This clone was seen more than once but under ten times. The V and J genes are TRBV9 and TRBJ1-1; 7 positions agree with TRBD1. The germline CDR1 and CDR2 sequences are SGDLS and YYNGEE. V was pared by 4 bases and J by 1 base, with 7 bases of the junction left unmatched. CDR3 length: 15 residues. This CDR3 is CASSFQTGWNTEAFF. Here the CDR3 DNA reads TGTGCCAGCAGCTTCCAGACAGGGTGGAACACTGAAGCTTTCTTT. Full variable domain (missing parts from reference TRBV9 and TRBJ1-1): DSGVTQTPKHLITATGQRVTLRCSPRSGDLSVYWYQQSLDQGLQFLIQYYNGEERAKGNILERFSAQQFPDLHSELNLSSLELGDSALYFCASSFQTGWNTEAFFGQGTRLTVV.

This clone was seen only a few times. V is TRBV4-2 and J is TRBJ2-5, with D unclear. Germline-derived CDR1 and CDR2 are LGHNA and YNFKEQ. The CDR3 is made up of 15 amino acids. Trimming removed 0 bases from V and 1 base from J, with 9 bases in between. The CDR3 DNA reads TGTGCCAGCAGCCAAGATCCGAGAACCCAAGAGACCCAGTACTTC. Residues: CASSQDPRTQETQYF.

V is TRBV11-2 and J is TRBJ1-1; D is unclear. The CDR3 extends over 13 amino acids. V lost 0 bases, J lost 5 bases, and 7 bases lay in between. CDR1 is SGHAT, CDR2 FQNNGV, per germline. CDR3 residues: CASSLDRSTEAFF. In DNA form, the CDR3 reads TGTGCCAGCAGCTTAGATCGTTCTACTGAAGCTTTCTTT.

V is TRBV6-1 and J is TRBJ2-1; 11 bases fit TRBD2. CDR1 is MNHNS and CDR2 is SASEGT in the germline V gene. The CDR3 has 15 amino acids. V trimming: 4 bases; J trimming: 8 bases; junction bases outside the gene matches: 7. The CDR3 reads CASSVAGGSLDEQFF. The DNA for the CDR3 is TGTGCCAGCAGTGTAGCGGGGGGGTCTTTAGATGAGCAGTTCTTC.

V gene TRBV30 combines with J gene TRBJ2-7; 7 nucleotides align to TRBD1. The V gene's germline CDR1 is GTSNPN and CDR2 SVGIG (reference sequence). The V and J ends lost 5 bases and 1 base, in that order; junction bases with no gene match: 5. The CDR3 spans 13 residues. The CDR3 nucleotides read TGTGCCTGGGGAACAGGGGCGTCCTACGAGCAGTACTTC. It yields the protein CAWGTGASYEQYF.

The chain links TRBV6-1 to TRBJ2-3, with 11 nucleotides matching TRBD2. Unmatched junction bases numbered 8, after V lost 8 bases and J lost 4 bases. Germline assignment: CDR1 MNHNS and CDR2 SASEGT. The CDR3 consists of 15 residues. In nucleotides, the CDR3 is TGTGCCAGCCAACTAGCGGGGGCCAGGTCAGATACGCAGTATTTT. Protein sequence: CASQLAGARSDTQYF.

This clone was observed a handful of times. This chain uses TRBV5-1 with TRBJ2-3; TRBD1 matches at 9 bases. V was clipped by 5 bases and J by 3 bases; unmatched bases: 7. The CDR3 has 15 amino acids. CDR1 SGHRS and CDR2 YFSETQ come from the germline V gene. CDR3 bases: TGCGCCAGCAGGGAAACAGGGGGCGGAACAGATACGCAGTATTTT. This encodes CASRETGGGTDTQYF.

This clone was seen more than once but under ten times. The V call is TRBV7-9, the J call TRBJ1-5, with D possibly matching TRBD1 (5 bases). V dropped 5 bases and J dropped 2 bases, with 7 bases sitting between them. Germline V gene sequence: CDR1 SEHNR, CDR2 FQNEAQ (reference sequence). The CDR3 covers 13 residues. This CDR3 is CASSPRGNQPQHF. The CDR3 coding sequence is TGTGCCAGCAGCCCCAGGGGCAATCAGCCCCAGCATTTT. Drawing the rest from reference TRBV7-9 and TRBJ1-5, the complete variable domain is DTGVSQNPRHKITKRGQNVTFRCDPISEHNRLYWYRQTLGQGPEFLTYFQNEAQLEKSRLLSDRFSAERPKGSFSTLEIQRTEQGDSAMYLCASSPRGNQPQHFGDGTRLSIL.

This clone was seen a few times. The chain employs TRBV9 and TRBJ1-1; D remains unclear. V dropped 0 bases and J dropped 1 base, with 10 bases sitting between them. CDR3 length equals 15 residues. The germline V gene has CDR1 SGDLS and CDR2 YYNGEE. Here the CDR3 DNA reads TGTGCCAGCAGCGTAGGCGGCTCCCCGAACACTGAAGCTTTCTTT. It yields the protein CASSVGGSPNTEAFF.

The chain carries TRBV5-6 and TRBJ2-7, with 9 nucleotides matching TRBD1. V lost 5 bases to trimming and J lost 5 bases; unmatched junction nucleotides: 11. CDR1 and CDR2 from the germline V gene are SGHDT and YYEEEE. The CDR3 length is 15 residues. The CDR3 region has the DNA TGTGCCAGCAGTTCCCGATTCCGGGACAGGGACGAGCAGTACTTC. It specifies CASSSRFRDRDEQYF.

Concerning this clone: Relative to the germline gene, one junction end is altered; a read error may explain this. The CDR3 DNA is TGTGCCAGTAGTCTCCGACAGAACACTGGAGCTTTCTTT. Amino acid sequence: CASSLRQNTGAFF. V gene TRBV19 combines with J gene TRBJ1-1; D is perhaps TRBD1 (5 bases). CDR3 length: 13 amino acids. CDR1 LNHDA and CDR2 SQIVND come from the germline V gene (reference sequence).